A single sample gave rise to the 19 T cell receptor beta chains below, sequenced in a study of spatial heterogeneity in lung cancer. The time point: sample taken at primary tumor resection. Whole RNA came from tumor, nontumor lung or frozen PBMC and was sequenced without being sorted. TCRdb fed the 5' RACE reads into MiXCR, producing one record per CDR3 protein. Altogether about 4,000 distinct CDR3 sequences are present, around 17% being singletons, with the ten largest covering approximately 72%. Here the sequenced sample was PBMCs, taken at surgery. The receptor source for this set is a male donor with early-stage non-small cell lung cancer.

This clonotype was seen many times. CDR3 sequence: CASSPSAGSSGYTF. DNA for the CDR3: TGTGCCAGCAGCCCGAGCGCGGGGAGTAGCGGCTACACCTTC. The chain couples TRBV7-2 to TRBJ1-2; D call uncertain. Germline V lookup: CDR1 SGHTA, CDR2 FQGNSA. The CDR3 length is 14 residues. Between the trimmed V and J ends, which lost 5 bases and 8 bases, there was a span of 18 bases.

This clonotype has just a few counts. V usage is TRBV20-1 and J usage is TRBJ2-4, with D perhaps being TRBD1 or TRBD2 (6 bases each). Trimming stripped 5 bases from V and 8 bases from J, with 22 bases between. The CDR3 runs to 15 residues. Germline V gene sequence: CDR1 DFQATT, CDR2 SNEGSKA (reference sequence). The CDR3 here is CSARPENKEGDIQYF. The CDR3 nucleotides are TGCAGTGCTCGCCCCGAGAATAAGGAGGGGGACATTCAGTACTTC.

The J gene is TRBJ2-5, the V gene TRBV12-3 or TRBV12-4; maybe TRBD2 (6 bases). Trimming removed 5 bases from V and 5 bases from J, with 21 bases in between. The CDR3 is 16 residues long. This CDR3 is CASSPFGLPDSETQYF. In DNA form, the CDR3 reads TGTGCCAGCAGTCCATTTGGACTACCGGATTCCGAGACCCAGTACTTC.

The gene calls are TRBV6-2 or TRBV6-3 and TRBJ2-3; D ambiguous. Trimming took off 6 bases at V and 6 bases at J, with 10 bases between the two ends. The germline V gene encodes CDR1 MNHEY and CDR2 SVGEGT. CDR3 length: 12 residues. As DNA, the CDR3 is TGTGCCAGCAGGACGACCCTCGATACGCAGTATTTT. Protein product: CASRTTLDTQYF.

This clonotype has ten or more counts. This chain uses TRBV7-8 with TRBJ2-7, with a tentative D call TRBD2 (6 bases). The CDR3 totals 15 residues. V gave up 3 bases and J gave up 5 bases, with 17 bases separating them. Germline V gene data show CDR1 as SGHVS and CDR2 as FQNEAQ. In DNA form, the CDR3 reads TGTGCCAGCAGCTTTGGGCGGGGAACTATCCACGAGCAGTACTTC. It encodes CASSFGRGTIHEQYF.

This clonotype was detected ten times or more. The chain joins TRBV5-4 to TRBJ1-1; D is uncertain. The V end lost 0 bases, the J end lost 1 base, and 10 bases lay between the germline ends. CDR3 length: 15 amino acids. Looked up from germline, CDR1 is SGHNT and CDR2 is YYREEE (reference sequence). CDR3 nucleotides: TGTGCCAGCAGCTTGGGCGGCGGGCGGAACACTGAAGCTTTCTTT. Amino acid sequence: CASSLGGGRNTEAFF.

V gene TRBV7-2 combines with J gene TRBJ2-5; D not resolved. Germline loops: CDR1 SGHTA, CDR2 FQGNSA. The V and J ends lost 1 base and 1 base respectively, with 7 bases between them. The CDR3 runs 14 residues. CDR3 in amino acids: CASSLETFQETQYF. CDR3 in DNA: TGTGCCAGCAGCTTAGAGACATTCCAAGAGACCCAGTACTTC.

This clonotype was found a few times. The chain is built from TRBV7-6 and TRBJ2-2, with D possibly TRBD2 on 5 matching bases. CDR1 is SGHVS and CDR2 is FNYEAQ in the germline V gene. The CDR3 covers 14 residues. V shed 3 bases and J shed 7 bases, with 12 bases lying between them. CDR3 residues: CASSLARGDGELFF. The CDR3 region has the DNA TGTGCCAGCAGCTTGGCCCGGGGAGACGGGGAGCTGTTTTTT.

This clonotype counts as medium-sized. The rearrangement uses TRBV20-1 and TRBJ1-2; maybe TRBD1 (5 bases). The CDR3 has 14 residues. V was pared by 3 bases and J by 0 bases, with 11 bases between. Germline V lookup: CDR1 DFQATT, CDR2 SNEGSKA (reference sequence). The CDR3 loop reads CSASLTETNYGYTF. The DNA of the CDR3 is TGCAGTGCTAGTTTGACAGAAACTAACTATGGCTACACCTTC.

The CDR3 region has the DNA TGCAGTGCTAGAGTAACAGGGGCCGTCAGAAACATTCAGTACTTC. Protein: CSARVTGAVRNIQYF. This chain links TRBV20-1 with TRBJ2-4, with TRBD1 identical over 7 bases. The CDR3 spans 15 residues. Losses at the gene ends were 1 base for V and 6 bases for J; bases not matched to a gene: 9. Germline V lookup: CDR1 DFQATT, CDR2 SNEGSKA (reference sequence).

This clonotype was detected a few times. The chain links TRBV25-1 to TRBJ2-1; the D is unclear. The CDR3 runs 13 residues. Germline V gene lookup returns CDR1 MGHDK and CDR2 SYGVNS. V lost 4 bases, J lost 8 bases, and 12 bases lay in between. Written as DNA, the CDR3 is TGTGCCAGCAGTGGGACGGTCACGTATGAGCAGTTCTTC. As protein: CASSGTVTYEQFF.

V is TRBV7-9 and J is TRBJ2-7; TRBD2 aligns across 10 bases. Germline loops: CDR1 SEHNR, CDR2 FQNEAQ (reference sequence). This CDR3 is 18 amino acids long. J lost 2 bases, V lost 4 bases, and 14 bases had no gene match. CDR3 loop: CASSSYPQTSGAPYEQYF. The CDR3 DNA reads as TGTGCCAGCAGCTCTTACCCACAAACTAGCGGGGCCCCCTACGAGCAGTACTTC.

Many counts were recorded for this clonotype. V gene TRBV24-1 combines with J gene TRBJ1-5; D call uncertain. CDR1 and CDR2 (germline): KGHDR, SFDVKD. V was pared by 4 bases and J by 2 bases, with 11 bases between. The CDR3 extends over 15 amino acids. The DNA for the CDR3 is TGTGCCACCAGTGACTCAGGATTCGGCAATCAGCCCCAGCATTTT. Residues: CATSDSGFGNQPQHF.

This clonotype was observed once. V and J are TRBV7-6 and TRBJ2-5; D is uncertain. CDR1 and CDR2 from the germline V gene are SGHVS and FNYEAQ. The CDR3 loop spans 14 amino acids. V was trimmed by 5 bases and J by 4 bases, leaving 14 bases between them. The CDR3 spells CASSKDGSGETQYF. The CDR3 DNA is TGTGCCAGCAGCAAAGATGGATCGGGAGAGACCCAGTACTTC.

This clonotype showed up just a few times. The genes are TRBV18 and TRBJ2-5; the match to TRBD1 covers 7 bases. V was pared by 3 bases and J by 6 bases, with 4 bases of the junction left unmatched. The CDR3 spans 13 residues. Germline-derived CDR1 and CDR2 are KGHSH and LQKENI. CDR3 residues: CASSPQGEKTQYF. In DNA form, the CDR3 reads TGTGCCAGCTCACCCCAGGGGGAAAAGACCCAGTACTTC.

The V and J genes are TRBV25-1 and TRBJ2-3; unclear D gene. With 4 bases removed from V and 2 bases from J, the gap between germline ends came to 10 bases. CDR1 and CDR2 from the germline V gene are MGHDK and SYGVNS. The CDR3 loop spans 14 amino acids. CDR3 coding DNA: TGTGCCAGCAGTGGGATCCGGTCCACAGATACGCAGTATTTT. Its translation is CASSGIRSTDTQYF.

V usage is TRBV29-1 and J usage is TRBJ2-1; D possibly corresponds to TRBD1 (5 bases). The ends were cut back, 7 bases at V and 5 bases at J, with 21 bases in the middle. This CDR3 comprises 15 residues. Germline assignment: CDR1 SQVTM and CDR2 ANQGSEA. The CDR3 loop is CSGVWPHRRDNEQFF. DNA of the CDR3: TGCAGCGGCGTCTGGCCCCATCGCAGGGACAATGAGCAGTTCTTC.

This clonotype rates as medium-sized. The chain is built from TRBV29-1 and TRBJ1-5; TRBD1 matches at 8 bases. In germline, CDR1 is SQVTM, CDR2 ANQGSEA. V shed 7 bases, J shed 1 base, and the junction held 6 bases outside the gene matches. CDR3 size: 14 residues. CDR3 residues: CSARTGNSNQPQHF. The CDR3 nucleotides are TGCAGCGCCAGGACAGGGAACAGCAATCAGCCCCAGCATTTT.

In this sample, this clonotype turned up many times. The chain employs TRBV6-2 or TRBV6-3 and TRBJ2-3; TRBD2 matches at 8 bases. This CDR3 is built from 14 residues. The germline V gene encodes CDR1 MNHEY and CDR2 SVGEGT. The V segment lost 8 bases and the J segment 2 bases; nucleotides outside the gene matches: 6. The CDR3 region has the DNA TGTGCCAGCCACGGGGGGGCCGACACAGATACGCAGTATTTT. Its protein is CASHGGADTDTQYF.